This TCR beta chain was captured in a study of shared clonotypes between healthy human individuals. This clone was counted a few times. This CDR3 is 13 amino acids long. Using immunoSEQ multiplex PCR, the repertoire was profiled, and TCRdb retains in-frame clones only, with some absent. The sample carries roughly 1,100,000 clones, about 75% recorded once. What was sequenced was memory CD4+ T cells sorted from blood. Subset denoted: CD45RA-negative fraction. The origin of this receptor is a man between 18 and 35 years old in good health. The chain couples TRBV7-5 to TRBJ2-1; the table's D call, TRBD1, was not checked against the DNA. TRBV7-5 has pseudogene status. CDR3 nucleotides: TGTGCCAGAAGCCGTCCACAGGGGAATGAGCAGTTCTTC. Translating gives CARSRPQGNEQFF.